This passage covers 7 T cell receptor beta chains from one sample sequenced in a study of yellow fever vaccine responses in identical twins. Each CDR3 protein gets one entry after TCRdb re-called the RT-PCR reads with MiXCR. This sample carries roughly 200 distinct CDR3 sequences, about 50% of them seen once, and the ten largest clones take about two fifths. Sample: T cells from blood (PBMCs), unsorted or a sorted subset (not recorded which), taken before or after yellow fever vaccination (not recorded which). These receptors were obtained from a female donor who received the yellow fever vaccine.

V and J are TRBV4-3 and TRBJ1-2; TRBD1 is a possible D gene (6 bases). The CDR3 has 15 residues. Looked up from germline, CDR1 is LGHNA and CDR2 is YSLEER. V was trimmed by 0 bases and J by 4 bases, leaving 12 bases between them. In nucleotides, the CDR3 is TGCGCCAGCAGCCAAGAGCTTCAGGGGATCTATGGCTACACCTTC. It encodes CASSQELQGIYGYTF.

This clonotype has a single count. CDR3 sequence (DNA): TGCGCCAGCAGCCAAGGACAGATGAACACTGAAGCTTTCTTT. This encodes CASSQGQMNTEAFF. The chain employs TRBV4-1 and TRBJ1-1; possibly TRBD1 for D (5 bases). V lost 1 base and J lost 0, with 6 bases in between. The CDR3 covers 14 residues. The germline gives CDR1 MGHRA, CDR2 YSYEKL.

J is TRBJ1-4 and V is TRBV15; the D gene is possibly TRBD1 (5 bases). The V gene lost 4 bases and the J gene lost 2 bases, with 11 bases spanning the gap. Germline V gene lookup returns CDR1 LNHNV and CDR2 YYDKDF (reference sequence). There are 15 residues in the CDR3. The chain's CDR3 is CATSIKGPTNEKLFF. The CDR3 DNA follows: TGTGCCACCAGCATTAAGGGACCTACTAATGAAAAACTGTTTTTT.

This clonotype was seen a few times. For the CDR3, the DNA is TGTGCCAGCACCCCGACAGGGCCGGCGAACACTGAAGCTTTCTTT. Translating gives CASTPTGPANTEAFF. V usage is TRBV11-3 and J usage is TRBJ1-1, with 7 bases lining up with TRBD1. The ends lost 7 bases at V and 1 base at J; junction bases unmatched: 9. Germline V gives CDR1 SGHNT, CDR2 YENEEA. The CDR3 consists of 15 residues.

This sequence joins TRBV12-3 or TRBV12-4 and TRBJ2-7; D possibly matches TRBD1 or TRBD2 (7 bases each). V dropped 1 base and J dropped 10 bases, with 14 bases sitting between them. This CDR3 spans 13 amino acids. The CDR3 loop reads CASSLGRGGQQYF. The CDR3 DNA reads TGTGCCAGCAGTTTAGGCAGGGGGGGACAACAGTACTTC.

The chain links TRBV10-1 to TRBJ1-2, with D unresolved. The V and J ends lost 5 bases and 2 bases respectively, with 9 bases between them. CDR1 and CDR2 (germline): WNHNN, SYGVQD (reference sequence). CDR3 length: 13 amino acids. The CDR3 region is CASSLDPNYGYTF. CDR3 nucleotides: TGCGCCAGCAGTCTCGACCCGAACTATGGCTACACCTTC.

The chain carries TRBV10-3 and TRBJ1-1; D uncertain. The length of the CDR3 is 13 residues. Germline assignment: CDR1 ENHRY and CDR2 SYGVKD. The germline V and J ends were trimmed by 0 bases and 4 bases, with 6 bases remaining between them. The CDR3 region is CAISESWGTEAFF. Written as DNA, the CDR3 is TGTGCCATCAGTGAGTCATGGGGCACTGAAGCTTTCTTT.